This T cell receptor (beta chain) was identified in a study of response to subunit inactivated influenza vaccine. Broader study findings: Few additional T cells are recruited per seasonal influenza vaccination, authors suggested.

In TCRdb, the RT-PCR reads were re-called with MiXCR into one record per CDR3 protein. The sample yields 500,000 to 600,000 distinct CDR3 sequences, about 11% seen once. There are 15 residues in the CDR3. CDR1 SEHNR and CDR2 FQNEAQ come from the germline V gene (reference sequence). Trimming stripped 7 bases from V and 6 bases from J, with 19 bases between. To note about this clonotype: Its specificity is not known.

This same sample was also part of a study on T cells expressing NK-cell markers. That source adds: 5'RACE template switching with UMIs produced the TCR beta cDNA. Seven HCMV-seropositive donors and one seronegative donor made up the eight sequenced donors. Several experiments employed an anti-gamma-delta TCR antibody to confine sorting to alpha-beta TCR T cells. A range of roughly 1.0-8% of CD8+ T cells consisted of dominant NKG2C+ clonotypes in several donors.

The V and J genes are TRBV7-9 and TRBJ2-1, with TRBD1 as a possible D gene (6 bases). The TCR was taken from a man over 45 who received an inactivated influenza vaccine. Sequencing used PBMCs from blood, obtained on the day of vaccination. Here the CDR3 DNA reads TGTGCCAGCACCCCATTACCGGACAGACCCAATGAGCAGTTCTTC. It is translated as CASTPLPDRPNEQFF.